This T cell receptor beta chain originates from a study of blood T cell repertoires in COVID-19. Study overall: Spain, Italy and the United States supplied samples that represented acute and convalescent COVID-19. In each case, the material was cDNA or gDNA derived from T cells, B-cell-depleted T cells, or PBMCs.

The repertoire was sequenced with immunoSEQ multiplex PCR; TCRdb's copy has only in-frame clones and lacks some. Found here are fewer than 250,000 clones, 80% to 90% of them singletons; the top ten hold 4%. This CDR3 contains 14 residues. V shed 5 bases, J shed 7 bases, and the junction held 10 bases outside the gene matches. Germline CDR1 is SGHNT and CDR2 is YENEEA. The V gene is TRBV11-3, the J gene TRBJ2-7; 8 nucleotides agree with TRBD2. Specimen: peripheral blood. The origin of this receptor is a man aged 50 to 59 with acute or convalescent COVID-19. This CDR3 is CASSRGGREGEQYF. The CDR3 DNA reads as TGTGCCAGCAGCCGAGGGGGACGGGAGGGAGAGCAGTACTTC.